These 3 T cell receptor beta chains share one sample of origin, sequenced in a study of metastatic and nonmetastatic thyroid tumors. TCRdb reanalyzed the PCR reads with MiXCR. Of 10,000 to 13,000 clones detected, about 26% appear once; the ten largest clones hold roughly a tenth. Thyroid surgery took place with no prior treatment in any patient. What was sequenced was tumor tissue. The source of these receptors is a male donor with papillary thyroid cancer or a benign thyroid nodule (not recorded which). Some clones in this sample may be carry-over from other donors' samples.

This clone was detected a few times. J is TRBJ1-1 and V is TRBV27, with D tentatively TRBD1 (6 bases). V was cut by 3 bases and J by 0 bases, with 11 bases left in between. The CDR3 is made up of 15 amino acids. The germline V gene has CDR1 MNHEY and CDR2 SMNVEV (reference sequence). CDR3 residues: CASSFAGGMNTEAFF. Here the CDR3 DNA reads TGTGCCAGCAGTTTCGCGGGGGGCATGAACACTGAAGCTTTCTTT.

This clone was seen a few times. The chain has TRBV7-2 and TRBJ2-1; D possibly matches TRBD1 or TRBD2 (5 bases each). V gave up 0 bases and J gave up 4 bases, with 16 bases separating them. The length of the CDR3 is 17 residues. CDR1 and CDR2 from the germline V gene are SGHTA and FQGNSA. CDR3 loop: CASSLAGDGGVYNEQFF. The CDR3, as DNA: TGTGCCAGCAGCTTAGCGGGGGATGGTGGCGTATACAATGAGCAGTTCTTC. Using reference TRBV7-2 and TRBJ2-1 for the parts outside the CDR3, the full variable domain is GAGVSQSPSNKVTEKGKDVELRCDPISGHTALYWYRQSLGQGLEFLIYFQGNSAPDKSGLPSDRFSAERTGGSVSTLTIQRTQQEDSAVYLCASSLAGDGGVYNEQFFGPGTRLTVL.

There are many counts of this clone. As DNA, the CDR3 is TGTGCCAGCAGCTTGGCAGGGGCTAGGGACAATTCACCCCTCCACTTT. This gives the protein CASSLAGARDNSPLHF. The V gene is TRBV5-6, the J gene TRBJ1-6; tentatively, D is TRBD1 (6 bases). Germline lookup yields CDR1 SGHDT and CDR2 YYEEEE. The CDR3 runs 16 residues. Trimming stripped 0 bases from V and 7 bases from J, with 14 bases between.